Below, 30 T cell receptor beta chains from the same sample are listed, as sequenced in a study of cytomegalovirus exposure and HLA in healthy donors. PCR was performed using 60 Vbeta and 13 Jbeta primers. Assay: immunoSEQ multiplex PCR; the TCRdb copy retains only in-frame clones and omits some. This sample has 150,000 or so clones; 73% occur once, and the top ten carry roughly 1.7%. The sequencing input was PBMCs. The receptors here all came from a woman aged 18-35 years in good health and CMV-seronegative.

The chain combines TRBV6-5 with TRBJ1-2, with 7 positions matching TRBD1. Germline values: CDR1 MNHEY, CDR2 SVGAGI. V shed 8 bases, J shed 7 bases, and the junction held 10 bases outside the gene matches. The CDR3 totals 13 residues. CDR3 region: CASGFRDSSGYTF. The CDR3 DNA reads TGTGCCAGCGGCTTCCGGGACAGTTCTGGCTACACCTTC.

This chain connects TRBV6-6 to TRBJ2-1; 10 bases line up with TRBD2. The trim removed 2 bases at V and 10 bases at J, leaving 8 bases unmatched. This CDR3 contains 15 residues. Germline lookup yields CDR1 MNHNY and CDR2 SVGAGI (reference sequence). CDR3 nucleotide sequence: TGTGCCAGCAGTTACACGTCGCTAGCGGGAGACGAGCAGTTCTTC. Protein sequence: CASSYTSLAGDEQFF.

In regard to this clone: Compared with germline, one end of the junction differs, possibly owing to a read error. CDR3 sequence reads: CASSFPQGRLHF. CDR3 nucleotides: TGTGCCAGCAGCTTCCCCCAGGGGCGATTGCACTTT. This chain links TRBV5-4 with TRBJ1-4, with a possible D match to TRBD1 (6 bases). The length of the CDR3 is 12 residues. Germline CDR1 is SGHNT and CDR2 is YYREEE (reference sequence).

The chain couples TRBV29-1 to TRBJ2-2; maybe TRBD2 (6 bases). This CDR3 has 14 amino acids. Germline V CDR1 and CDR2: SQVTM, ANQGSEA. Trimming removed 3 bases at V and 1 base at J, with 9 bases between. CDR3 nucleotide sequence: TGCAGCGTTGATGGTAGCGGGAACACCGGGGAGCTGTTTTTT. Encoded protein: CSVDGSGNTGELFF.

This chain connects TRBV7-3 to TRBJ1-1; 10 nucleotides match TRBD1. The CDR3 runs 16 residues. V was pared by 5 bases and J by 5 bases, with 11 bases of the junction left unmatched. CDR1 and CDR2 from the germline V gene are SGHTA and FQGTGA. This CDR3 reads CASSPGTGARGTEAFF. CDR3 in DNA: TGTGCCAGCAGCCCCGGGACAGGGGCTCGGGGGACTGAAGCTTTCTTT.

The chain recombines TRBV28 with TRBJ2-7, with D possibly TRBD1 on 6 matching bases. The CDR3 contains 15 residues. Per germline, CDR1 MDHEN and CDR2 SYDVKM. Trimming stripped 6 bases from V and 0 bases from J, with 15 bases between. The CDR3 spells CASSPRGTSSYEQYF. The CDR3 nucleotides read TGTGCCAGCAGCCCCAGGGGCACAAGCTCCTACGAGCAGTACTTC. Based on the CDR3 plus reference TRBV28 and TRBJ2-7, the full variable domain is DVKVTQSSRYLVKRTGEKVFLECVQDMDHENMFWYRQDPGLGLRLIYFSYDVKMKEKGDIPEGYSVSREKKERFSLILESASTNQTSMYLCASSPRGTSSYEQYFGPGTRLTVT.

This chain links TRBV7-2 with TRBJ1-1; D ambiguous. V was shortened by 2 bases and J by 1 base, with 5 bases between the two germline ends. Germline lookup yields CDR1 SGHTA and CDR2 FQGNSA. The CDR3 is 13 amino acids. The CDR3 spells CASSLQKNTEAFF. The CDR3 nucleotides are TGTGCCAGCAGCTTACAGAAGAACACTGAAGCTTTCTTT.

There are a few counts of this clone. The CDR3 nucleotides are TGTGCCAGCAGGAATAGCTCCTACAATGAGCAGTTCTTC. Translation gives CASRNSSYNEQFF. The chain links TRBV13 to TRBJ2-1, with D hard to call. This CDR3 is built from 13 residues. V dropped 6 bases and J dropped 0 bases, with 6 bases sitting between them. Germline lookup yields CDR1 PRHDT and CDR2 FYEKMQ (reference sequence).

This clone was picked up one time. The V and J genes are TRBV9 and TRBJ2-2; 11 nucleotides align to TRBD2. The CDR3 runs 16 residues. The ends lost 4 bases at V and 4 bases at J; junction bases unmatched: 6. Germline values: CDR1 SGDLS, CDR2 YYNGEE. CDR3 residues: CASSLRGTSGTGELFF. The DNA of the CDR3 is TGTGCCAGCAGCTTACGCGGGACTAGCGGCACCGGGGAGCTGTTTTTT.

The chain is built from TRBV4-1 and TRBJ1-1; D call uncertain. V was clipped by 1 base and J by 7 bases, with 19 bases between them. The CDR3 totals 16 residues. Germline V CDR1 and CDR2: MGHRA, YSYEKL. CDR3 nucleotides: TGCGCCAGCAGCCAAGTAGCAAGACGGCGAAGCGATGAAGCTTTCTTT. As protein: CASSQVARRRSDEAFF.

This clone was picked up a small number of times. V gene TRBV18 combines with J gene TRBJ2-1, with 9 positions matching TRBD1. Germline V gene sequence: CDR1 KGHSH, CDR2 LQKENI. The CDR3 is 17 amino acids. Trimming cost V 4 bases and J 9 bases; bases outside gene matches: 16. DNA for the CDR3: TGTGCCAGCTCACTATCCAGCCCGGACAGGGGATGGGGTGAGCAGTTCTTC. Protein sequence: CASSLSSPDRGWGEQFF.

The chain couples TRBV5-6 to TRBJ1-2; 9 bases agree with TRBD1. The trim removed 0 bases at V and 5 bases at J, leaving 2 bases unmatched. The CDR3 length is 14 residues. CDR1 SGHDT and CDR2 YYEEEE come from the germline V gene. CDR3 nucleotide sequence: TGTGCCAGCAGCTTGGAGGGGACAGGGTATGGCTACACCTTC. Its protein is CASSLEGTGYGYTF. Together with reference TRBV5-6 and TRBJ1-2, the CDR3 gives the full variable domain: DAGVTQSPTHLIKTRGQQVTLRCSPKSGHDTVSWYQQALGQGPQFIFQYYEEEERQRGNFPDRFSGHQFPNYSSELNVNALLLGDSALYLCASSLEGTGYGYTFGSGTRLTVV.

The chain is built from TRBV9 and TRBJ2-3; 8 nucleotides line up with TRBD1. Per the germline V gene, CDR1 is SGDLS and CDR2 is YYNGEE. V gave up 3 bases and J gave up 6 bases; unmatched junction bases: 6. The CDR3 has 14 amino acids. The CDR3 DNA is TGTGCCAGCAGCGCACAGGGGGAAGGGGATACGCAGTATTTT. Translating it yields CASSAQGEGDTQYF.

The chain joins TRBV5-1 to TRBJ2-2, with 10 bases lining up with TRBD1. Per germline, CDR1 SGHRS and CDR2 YFSETQ. The CDR3 covers 14 residues. The V segment lost 5 bases and the J segment 8 bases; nucleotides outside the gene matches: 6. CDR3 DNA: TGCGCCAGCAGTATGACAGGGGGCTCGGGGGAGCTGTTTTTT. Translating gives CASSMTGGSGELFF. Full variable domain (remainder filled in from reference TRBV5-1 and TRBJ2-2): KAGVTQTPRYLIKTRGQQVTLSCSPISGHRSVSWYQQTPGQGLQFLFEYFSETQRNKGNFPGRFSGRQFSNSRSEMNVSTLELGDSALYLCASSMTGGSGELFFGEGSRLTVL.

The chain's CDR3 is CASKTSVTDTQYF. CDR3 sequence (DNA): TGTGCCAGCAAGACTAGCGTTACAGATACGCAGTATTTT. J is TRBJ2-3 and V is TRBV6-1; 8 positions match TRBD2. V was pared by 7 bases and J by 3 bases, with 3 bases of the junction left unmatched. Germline V CDR1 and CDR2: MNHNS, SASEGT. CDR3 size: 13 residues.

The V gene is TRBV5-5, the J gene TRBJ1-1, with D perhaps TRBD1 (6 bases). This CDR3 spans 17 amino acids. The V gene's germline CDR1 is SGHKS and CDR2 YYEKEE (reference sequence). V shed 2 bases and J shed 0 bases, with 17 bases lying between them. Here the CDR3 reads CASSFSQGRELNTEAFF. CDR3 bases: TGTGCCAGCAGCTTCTCACAGGGTAGGGAGTTGAACACTGAAGCTTTCTTT.

This chain links TRBV5-1 with TRBJ2-7; TRBD1 matches 9 bases. Germline V gene lookup returns CDR1 SGHRS and CDR2 YFSETQ. Trimming took 0 bases from V and 5 from J; bases not matched to a gene: 3. The CDR3 totals 14 residues. CDR3 in amino acids: CASSLEDRGHEQYF. Here the CDR3 DNA reads TGCGCCAGCAGCTTGGAGGACAGGGGCCACGAGCAGTACTTC. Full variable domain (outside the CDR3, taken from reference TRBV5-1 and TRBJ2-7): KAGVTQTPRYLIKTRGQQVTLSCSPISGHRSVSWYQQTPGQGLQFLFEYFSETQRNKGNFPGRFSGRQFSNSRSEMNVSTLELGDSALYLCASSLEDRGHEQYFGPGTRLTVT.

This rearrangement joins TRBV7-8 to TRBJ2-4; a weak D match, TRBD2 (7 bases). The CDR3 sequence is 18 residues long. Between the trimmed V and J ends, which lost 2 bases and 4 bases, there was a span of 21 bases. Germline CDR1 is SGHVS and CDR2 is FQNEAQ. CDR3 DNA: TGTGCCAGCAGCTTATCTTCCTGGCGGGGGCGTGATAAAAACATTCAGTACTTC. Translated: CASSLSSWRGRDKNIQYF.

This sequence joins TRBV5-4 and TRBJ2-1; tentative D call: TRBD2 (6 bases). The CDR3 length is 14 residues. Trimming took off 0 bases at V and 5 bases at J, with 9 bases between the two ends. The germline CDR1 and CDR2 sequences are SGHNT and YYREEE (reference sequence). CDR3 loop: CASSLGEAHNEQFF. DNA for the CDR3: TGTGCCAGCAGCTTGGGGGAGGCTCACAATGAGCAGTTCTTC.

The chain is built from TRBV30 and TRBJ2-3; the match to TRBD2 covers 12 bases. CDR1 and CDR2 (germline): GTSNPN, SVGIG (reference sequence). J gave up 2 bases and V 3 bases, and 3 bases lay outside the gene matches. The CDR3 is made up of 15 amino acids. The CDR3 DNA reads as TGTGCCTGGAGCCGGACTAGCGGGACCACAGATACGCAGTATTTT. Its protein is CAWSRTSGTTDTQYF.

The rearrangement uses TRBV10-3 and TRBJ2-7, with a possible D match to TRBD1 (6 bases). The CDR3 consists of 15 residues. Trimming removed 4 bases from V and 4 bases from J, with 17 bases in between. Germline V lookup: CDR1 ENHRY, CDR2 SYGVKD. This CDR3 reads CAISGGRGASYEQYV. DNA for the CDR3: TGTGCCATCAGTGGAGGCAGGGGAGCAAGTTACGAGCAGTACGTC.

The chain carries TRBV5-1 and TRBJ1-1; D call uncertain. There are 15 residues in the CDR3. The germline gives CDR1 SGHRS, CDR2 YFSETQ. The V gene lost 0 bases and the J gene lost 6 bases, with 15 bases spanning the gap. CDR3 DNA: TGCGCCAGCAGCTTGGGAAGGGTCAGAGCGGCTGAAGCTTTCTTT. Its protein is CASSLGRVRAAEAFF.

V usage is TRBV7-8 and J usage is TRBJ1-3; TRBD1 matches at 7 bases. V lost 5 bases and J lost 3; bases outside the gene matches: 7. Germline loops: CDR1 SGHVS, CDR2 FQNEAQ. The CDR3 runs 15 residues. The CDR3 sequence is CASSIRTGGGNTIYF. The CDR3 region has the DNA TGTGCCAGCAGCATACGGACAGGAGGTGGAAACACCATATATTTT.

The V call is TRBV7-9, the J call TRBJ2-5, with 13 nucleotides matching TRBD2. CDR1 is SEHNR, CDR2 FQNEAQ, per germline (reference sequence). The V segment lost 7 bases and the J segment 3 bases; nucleotides outside the gene matches: 8. The CDR3 loop spans 16 amino acids. The CDR3 DNA is TGTGCCAGCACCTGGTGGGGACTAGCGGGGAAAGAGACCCAGTACTTC. Amino acids: CASTWWGLAGKETQYF.

V and J are TRBV4-1 and TRBJ1-1; TRBD1 aligns across 11 bases. This CDR3 spans 16 amino acids. V lost 5 bases, J lost 1 base, and 6 bases stayed unmatched. Germline V gives CDR1 MGHRA, CDR2 YSYEKL. The CDR3 protein is CASSWTGGDGNTEAFF. The CDR3 coding sequence is TGCGCCAGCAGCTGGACAGGGGGCGACGGGAACACTGAAGCTTTCTTT.

In this sample, this clone turned up a few times. This chain uses TRBV18 with TRBJ2-5; 10 bases align to TRBD2. Per germline, CDR1 KGHSH and CDR2 LQKENI. There are 14 residues in the CDR3. V lost 4 bases and J lost 5; bases outside the gene matches: 4. CDR3 protein: CASSRGTSEETQYF. The CDR3 DNA reads as TGTGCCAGCTCACGCGGGACTAGCGAGGAGACCCAGTACTTC. The variable domain in full, completed from reference TRBV18 and TRBJ2-5, reads NAGVMQNPRHLVRRRGQEARLRCSPMKGHSHVYWYRQLPEEGLKFMVYLQKENIIDESGMPKERFSAEFPKEGPSILRIQQVVRGDSAAYFCASSRGTSEETQYFGPGTRLLVL.

The V call is TRBV7-2, the J call TRBJ1-6; no clear D gene. The germline V gene has CDR1 SGHTA and CDR2 FQGNSA. The V and J ends lost 1 base and 4 bases respectively, with 8 bases between them. This CDR3 contains 15 residues. The CDR3 spells CASSLDSFYNSPLHF. The CDR3 nucleotides read TGTGCCAGCAGCTTAGACAGCTTTTATAATTCACCCCTCCACTTT.

V usage is TRBV5-5 and J usage is TRBJ2-2, with 8 bases fitting TRBD1. CDR3 length: 15 amino acids. Trimming took 3 bases from V and 5 from J; bases not matched to a gene: 6. Germline CDR1 reads SGHKS; CDR2 reads YYEKEE (reference sequence). The DNA for the CDR3 is TGTGCCAGCAGCTCAGGGACAGGAAGAACCGGGGAGCTGTTTTTT. This translates into CASSSGTGRTGELFF.

The chain has TRBV10-3 and TRBJ2-1; possibly TRBD2 for D (5 bases). CDR3 length equals 12 residues. Germline V gene lookup returns CDR1 ENHRY and CDR2 SYGVKD. The V gene lost 8 bases and the J gene lost 6 bases, with 11 bases spanning the gap. This CDR3 is CAIQRGPNEQFF. The DNA of the CDR3 is TGTGCCATCCAGCGCGGGCCCAATGAGCAGTTCTTC.

This rearrangement joins TRBV7-6 to TRBJ2-5; 9 bases are a match to TRBD1. The CDR3 consists of 16 residues. V trimming: 2 bases; J trimming: 2 bases; junction bases outside the gene matches: 6. Germline CDR1 reads SGHVS; CDR2 reads FNYEAQ. The CDR3 sequence is CASSLRDRELQETQYF. CDR3 DNA sequence: TGTGCCAGCAGCTTAAGGGACAGGGAGTTGCAAGAGACCCAGTACTTC.